This TCR beta chain appears in the sequencing data of a study of Ad26.COV2.S vaccination and SARS-CoV-2 variants. Stated treatment: some 19 received Ad26.COV2.S at low or high dose, single or two shots; 5 received placebo; per-sample allocation not given. Sample collection was performed on day 63 after the first vaccine or placebo injection. The donor's status was that of an adult aged 18-55 years in Boston. This clone was recorded only once. The CDR3 is made up of 16 amino acids. Trimming left V 0 bases short and J 4 bases short, with 16 bases between. CDR1 is LGHDT and CDR2 is YNNKEL in the germline V gene (reference sequence). The assay was immunoSEQ multiplex PCR, and TCRdb's table has in-frame clones only and misses some. This sample has hundreds of thousands of clones; about nine tenths occur once, and the top ten carry 3.4%.

The sequence was obtained from a person between 18 and 60 years old who received the Ad26.COV2.S COVID-19 vaccine or a placebo. Material: peripheral blood, obtained in a trial of Ad26.COV2.S vaccine versus placebo. V usage is TRBV3-1 (or the pseudogene TRBV3-2) and J usage is TRBJ2-7, with D unclear. The CDR3 loop reads CASSQEVSRHSYEQYF. Written as DNA, the CDR3 is TGTGCCAGCAGCCAAGAAGTAAGTCGCCATTCTTACGAGCAGTACTTC.